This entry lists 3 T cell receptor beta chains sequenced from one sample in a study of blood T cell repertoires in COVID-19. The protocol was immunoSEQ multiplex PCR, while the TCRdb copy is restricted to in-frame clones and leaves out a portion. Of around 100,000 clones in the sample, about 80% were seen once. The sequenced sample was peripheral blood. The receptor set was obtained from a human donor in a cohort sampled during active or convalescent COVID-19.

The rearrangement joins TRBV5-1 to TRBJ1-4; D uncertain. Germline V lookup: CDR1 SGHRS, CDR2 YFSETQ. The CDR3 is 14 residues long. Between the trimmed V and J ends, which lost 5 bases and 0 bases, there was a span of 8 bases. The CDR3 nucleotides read TGCGCCAGCAGGGACTCCACAACTAATGAAAAACTGTTTTTT. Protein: CASRDSTTNEKLFF.

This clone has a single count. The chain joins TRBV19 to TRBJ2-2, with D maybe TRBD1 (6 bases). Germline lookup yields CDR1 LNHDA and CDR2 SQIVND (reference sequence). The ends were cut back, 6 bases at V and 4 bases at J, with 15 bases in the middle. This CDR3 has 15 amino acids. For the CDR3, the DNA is TGTGCCAGTAGAACCCAAAGGGGGAGCACCGGGGAGCTGTTTTTT. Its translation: CASRTQRGSTGELFF.

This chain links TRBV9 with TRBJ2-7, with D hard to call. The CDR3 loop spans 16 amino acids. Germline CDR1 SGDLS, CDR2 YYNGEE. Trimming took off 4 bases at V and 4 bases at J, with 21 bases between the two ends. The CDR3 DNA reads TGTGCCAGCAGCCCCACGGCGGTGGTTCACAAGTACGAGCAGTACTTC. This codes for CASSPTAVVHKYEQYF.